This TCR beta chain was found in a study of T cell changes during pregnancy in multiple sclerosis. This CDR3 has 15 amino acids. V lost 3 bases and J lost 3; bases outside the gene matches: 6. CDR1 is MDHEN and CDR2 is SYDVKM in the germline V gene. Assay: immunoSEQ multiplex PCR; the TCRdb copy retains only in-frame clones and omits some. The sample has 65,000 to 85,000 clones, approximately 93% seen once; the top ten hold 0.99%. The receptor was derived from a female donor in good health, enrolled as a control in a pregnancy study. The chain combines TRBV28 with TRBJ2-7; 9 nucleotides match TRBD1. The source material was peripheral blood, sampled in the second trimester of pregnancy. As DNA, the CDR3 is TGTGCCAGCAGTTTGGTGGGACAGGGTTACTACGAGCAGTACTTC. It encodes CASSLVGQGYYEQYF.